These T cell receptor beta chains were read from a single sample in a study of CD4 T cell repertoires in COVID-19. Produced via immunoSEQ multiplex PCR; TCRdb's table is partial and in-frame only. The profile covers some 71,000 clones, with roughly four fifths appearing a single time and around 0.6% taken by the ten largest. Specimen: CD4+ T cells from peripheral blood, collected after recovery from COVID-19. The receptors originated from a human donor who had COVID-19. CDR3s include the opening cysteine and the closing phenylalanine or tryptophan. Fields, in order: CDR3 protein, CDR3 DNA, J gene, V gene, clone size, D gene. The D gene is left open where the match is weak. Some rows mark clone size as missing; the rest say once, few, many or name a class of expanded clone.

CASRLAGTGGRRELFF | TGTGCCAGCAGATTAGCCGGGACAGGGGGTCGGAGGGAGCTGTTTTTT | TRBJ2-2 | TRBV28 | NA | TRBD1
CASSLGYTDTQYF | TGTGCCAGCAGTTTAGGCTACACAGATACGCAGTATTTT | TRBJ2-3 | TRBV6-5 | NA | NA
CASSPRHTSGVIYEQYF | TGTGCCAGCAGCCCTCGCCATACTAGCGGGGTGATCTACGAGCAGTACTTC | TRBJ2-7 | TRBV6-2/TRBV6-3 | NA | TRBD2
CASSLQGAWTDTQYF | TGTGCCAGCAGTTTGCAGGGGGCTTGGACAGATACGCAGTATTTT | TRBJ2-3 | TRBV28 | NA | TRBD1
CASSLLGGAVPNQPQHF | TGTGCCAGCAGCTTATTGGGGGGCGCCGTGCCCAATCAGCCCCAGCATTTT | TRBJ1-5 | TRBV7-2 | few | NA
CASSLGEGVTEAFF | TGCGCCAGCAGCTTGGGAGAGGGGGTCACTGAAGCTTTCTTT | TRBJ1-1 | TRBV5-1 | few | NA
CASSLFGQGGQETQYF | TGTGCCAGCAGTTTATTTGGGCAGGGGGGTCAAGAGACCCAGTACTTC | TRBJ2-5 | TRBV28 | NA | NA
CASRVGTGSNTIYF | TGTGCCAGCAGGGTGGGGACAGGCTCAAACACCATATATTTT | TRBJ1-3 | TRBV2 | few | TRBD1
CASSQASSGGYTF | TGTGCCAGCAGCCAAGCTAGCTCTGGGGGCTACACCTTC | TRBJ1-2 | TRBV3-1/TRBV3-2 | NA | NA
CATSDSRGGAGQFF | TGTGCCACCAGTGATTCCCGGGGGGGGGCAGGGCAGTTCTTC | TRBJ2-1 | TRBV24-1 | once | TRBD2
CASKMSGGPAYEQYF | TGTGCCAGCAAAATGAGCGGGGGACCAGCCTACGAGCAGTACTTC | TRBJ2-7 | TRBV6-5 | NA | TRBD2
CASSLAVGGLNTEAFF | TGTGCCAGCAGCTTAGCGGTCGGTGGGCTGAACACTGAAGCTTTCTTT | TRBJ1-1 | TRBV7-2 | once | NA
CASSSSTGANVLTF | TGTGCCAGCAGTAGTTCCACTGGGGCCAACGTCCTGACTTTC | TRBJ2-6 | TRBV6-5 | few | NA
CASSIPRGPTNNSPLHF | TGTGCCAGTAGTATACCCAGGGGACCAACTAATAATTCACCCCTCCACTTT | TRBJ1-6 | TRBV19 | once | NA
CAISSSKDTGELFF | TGTGCCATCAGCTCCAGTAAGGACACCGGGGAGCTGTTTTTT | TRBJ2-2 | TRBV10-3 | few | NA
CASSPGSGAYNEQFF | TGTGCCAGCAGCCCTGGGAGCGGGGCCTACAATGAGCAGTTCTTC | TRBJ2-1 | TRBV7-2 | once | TRBD2
CASSALKTNTEAFF | TGCGCCAGCAGTGCTTTAAAAACTAACACTGAAGCTTTCTTT | TRBJ1-1 | TRBV10-1 | NA | NA
CASSREGNAFF | TGTGCCAGCAGCCGGGAGGGTAATGCTTTCTTT | TRBJ1-1 | TRBV3-1/TRBV3-2 | NA | NA
CASSQAGGGAETQYF | TGTGCCAGCAGCCAAGCCGGGGGGGGCGCGGAGACCCAGTACTTC | TRBJ2-5 | TRBV7-6 | NA | TRBD2
CSARPSGGQETQYF | TGCAGCGCACGTCCTAGCGGCGGTCAGGAGACCCAGTACTTC | TRBJ2-5 | TRBV29-1 | NA | TRBD2
CASRTVLAGGQPQHF | TGTGCCAGTAGGACCGTACTCGCGGGGGGACAGCCCCAGCATTTT | TRBJ1-5 | TRBV19 | NA | NA
CASSQFLADTQYF | TGTGCCAGCAGCCAGTTCCTAGCGGATACGCAGTATTTT | TRBJ2-3 | TRBV3-1/TRBV3-2 | NA | NA
CASSRDRELGTQYF | TGTGCCAGCAGCCGGGACAGGGAATTGGGAACGCAGTATTTT | TRBJ2-3 | TRBV6-5 | few | TRBD1
CASSGDSYEQYF | TGCGCCAGCAGTGGGGACAGCTACGAGCAGTACTTC | TRBJ2-7 | TRBV10-1 | once | TRBD1
CASSQGQGAGGYTF | TGTGCCAGCAGCCAAGGACAGGGGGCTGGGGGCTACACCTTC | TRBJ1-2 | TRBV3-1/TRBV3-2 | NA | TRBD1
CASSEAAGAEQYF | TGCGCCAGCAGTGAGGCAGCGGGAGCCGAGCAGTACTTC | TRBJ2-7 | TRBV10-2 | NA | TRBD2
CASSKYGYNAADTQYF | TGTGCCAGCAGCAAATACGGCTATAACGCCGCAGATACGCAGTATTTT | TRBJ2-3 | TRBV21-1 | NA | NA
CASSNREDGELFF | TGTGCCAGCAGTAACAGGGAAGACGGGGAGCTGTTTTTT | TRBJ2-2 | TRBV28 | once | NA
CASRDGVMAADTQYF | TGTGCCAGCAGGGATGGGGTGATGGCGGCAGATACGCAGTATTTT | TRBJ2-3 | TRBV5-6 | NA | NA
CASKRGPRTDTQYF | TGTGCCAGCAAGCGGGGGCCGAGAACAGATACGCAGTATTTT | TRBJ2-3 | TRBV6-4 | NA | TRBD2
CASKRDGLSGNTIYF | TGTGCCAGCAAGCGGGACGGTCTCTCTGGAAACACCATATATTTT | TRBJ1-3 | TRBV28 | once | NA
CASSYQGRGSYEQYF | TGTGCCAGCAGTTACCAAGGGCGAGGTTCCTACGAGCAGTACTTC | TRBJ2-7 | TRBV6-5 | NA | NA
CASSRGTEAFF | TGTGCCAGCAGCAGGGGAACTGAAGCTTTCTTT | TRBJ1-1 | TRBV6-5 | NA | NA
CASSLRRSFAETQYF | TGTGCCAGCAGCTTACGGCGATCCTTTGCAGAGACCCAGTACTTC | TRBJ2-5 | TRBV7-9 | NA | NA
CASSPPGGFYEQYF | TGTGCCAGCTCACCACCCGGGGGATTCTACGAGCAGTACTTC | TRBJ2-7 | TRBV18 | NA | NA
CASSKDTRVEAFF | TGTGCCAGCAGCAAAGACACTCGGGTTGAAGCTTTCTTT | TRBJ1-1 | TRBV5-8 | few | NA
CASSEQSSYNSPLHF | TGTGCCAGCAGTGAACAGAGCTCCTATAATTCACCCCTCCACTTT | TRBJ1-6 | TRBV6-1 | few | NA
CASSLLRGATTDTQYF | TGCGCCAGCAGCTTGCTCCGGGGGGCGACCACAGATACGCAGTATTTT | TRBJ2-3 | TRBV5-1 | NA | NA
CASSLDPSGPQHF | TGTGCCAGCAGCTTGGATCCCTCAGGACCCCAGCATTTT | TRBJ1-5 | TRBV5-4 | NA | NA
CASRATGAETQYF | TGCGCCAGCAGGGCGACAGGGGCAGAGACCCAGTACTTC | TRBJ2-5 | TRBV5-1 | once | TRBD1
CASNAFRGDYGYTF | TGTGCCAGCAACGCGTTTAGGGGTGACTATGGCTACACCTTC | TRBJ1-2 | TRBV21-1 | few | NA
CASSDGSMNTEAFF | TGTGCCTCATCCGACGGCTCCATGAACACTGAAGCTTTCTTT | TRBJ1-1 | TRBV19 | NA | NA
CASNYRGRGTEAFF | TGTGCCAGCAACTACAGGGGGCGCGGGACTGAAGCTTTCTTT | TRBJ1-1 | TRBV2 | once | TRBD1
CSVQGIPGQVSTGELFF | TGCAGCGTCCAGGGGATTCCGGGACAGGTCTCCACCGGGGAGCTGTTTTTT | TRBJ2-2 | TRBV29-1 | NA | TRBD1
CASSSEGQGKTF | TGTGCCAGCAGCTCGGAAGGACAGGGAAAAACCTTC | TRBJ1-2 | TRBV11-2 | few | TRBD1
CASSLLTGGLGEQFF | TGTGCCAGCAGCTTGTTAACGGGAGGCCTGGGGGAGCAGTTCTTC | TRBJ2-1 | TRBV5-5 | NA | TRBD2
CASCRGVTEAFF | TGTGCCAGTTGTAGAGGAGTCACTGAAGCTTTCTTT | TRBJ1-1 | TRBV28 | medium-sized | NA
CASSFYQFRETQYF | TGCGCCAGCAGCTTCTACCAGTTCAGAGAGACCCAGTACTTC | TRBJ2-5 | TRBV5-1 | once | NA
CASRRTVFNSPLHF | TGTGCCAGCCGGCGGACAGTTTTTAATTCACCCCTCCACTTT | TRBJ1-6 | TRBV2 | many | NA
CASSLGGGLSGANVLTF | TGTGCCAGCAGCCTAGGGGGTGGCCTCTCGGGGGCCAACGTCCTGACTTTC | TRBJ2-6 | TRBV7-9 | few | NA
CAIQTDNTGELFF | TGTGCGATCCAGACAGACAACACCGGGGAGCTGTTTTTT | TRBJ2-2 | TRBV25-1 | NA | NA
CAAGLGAGELFF | TGTGCCGCAGGACTAGGGGCCGGGGAGCTGTTTTTT | TRBJ2-2 | TRBV10-3 | NA | TRBD2
CASSPSGVGEQYF | TGTGCCAGTAGTCCTAGCGGGGTCGGTGAGCAGTACTTC | TRBJ2-7 | TRBV19 | NA | TRBD2
CASSQGDGRDTEAFF | TGCGCCAGCAGCCAAGGCGACGGGAGGGACACTGAAGCTTTCTTT | TRBJ1-1 | TRBV4-1 | NA | NA
CASRAGTDNNSPLHF | TGTGCCAGCAGAGCGGGGACGGACAATAATTCACCCCTCCACTTT | TRBJ1-6 | TRBV6-5 | NA | NA
CASSLAGPFRGDTQYF | TGTGCCAGCAGTTTAGCGGGCCCCTTCCGGGGAGATACGCAGTATTTT | TRBJ2-3 | TRBV7-6 | NA | TRBD2
CATSETTGGGGYTF | TGTGCCACCAGTGAAACGACAGGGGGCGGGGGCTACACCTTC | TRBJ1-2 | TRBV24-1 | NA | TRBD1